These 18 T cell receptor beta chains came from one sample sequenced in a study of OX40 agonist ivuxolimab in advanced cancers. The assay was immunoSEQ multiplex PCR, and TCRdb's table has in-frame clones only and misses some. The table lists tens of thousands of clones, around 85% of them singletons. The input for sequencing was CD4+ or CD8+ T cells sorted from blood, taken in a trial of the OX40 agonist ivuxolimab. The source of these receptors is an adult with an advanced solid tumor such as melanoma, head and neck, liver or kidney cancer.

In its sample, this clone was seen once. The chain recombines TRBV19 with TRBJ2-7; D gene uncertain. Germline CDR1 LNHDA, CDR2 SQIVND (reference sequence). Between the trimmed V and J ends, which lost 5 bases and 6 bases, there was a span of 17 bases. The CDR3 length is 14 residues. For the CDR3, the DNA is TGTGCCAGTAGTGAGACGTTAATCTCCGCCGAGCAGTACTTC. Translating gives CASSETLISAEQYF.

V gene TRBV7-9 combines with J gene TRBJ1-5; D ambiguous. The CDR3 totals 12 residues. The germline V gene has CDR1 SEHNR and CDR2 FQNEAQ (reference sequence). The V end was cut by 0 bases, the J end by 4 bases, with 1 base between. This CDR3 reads CASSLANQPQHF. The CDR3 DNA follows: TGTGCCAGCAGCTTAGCGAATCAGCCCCAGCATTTT.

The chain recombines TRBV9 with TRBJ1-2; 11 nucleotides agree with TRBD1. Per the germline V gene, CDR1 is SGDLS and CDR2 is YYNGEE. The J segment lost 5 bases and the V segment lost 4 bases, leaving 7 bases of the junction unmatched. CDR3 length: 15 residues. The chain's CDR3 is CASSPRTGGVYGYTF. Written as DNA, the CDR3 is TGTGCCAGCAGCCCCCGGACAGGGGGCGTGTATGGCTACACCTTC.

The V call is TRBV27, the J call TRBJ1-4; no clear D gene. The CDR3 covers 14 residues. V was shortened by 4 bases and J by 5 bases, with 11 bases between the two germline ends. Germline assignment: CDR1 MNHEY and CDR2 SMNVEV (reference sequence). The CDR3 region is CASSWSLGNEKLFF. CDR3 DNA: TGTGCCAGCAGTTGGAGCCTGGGCAATGAAAAACTGTTTTTT.

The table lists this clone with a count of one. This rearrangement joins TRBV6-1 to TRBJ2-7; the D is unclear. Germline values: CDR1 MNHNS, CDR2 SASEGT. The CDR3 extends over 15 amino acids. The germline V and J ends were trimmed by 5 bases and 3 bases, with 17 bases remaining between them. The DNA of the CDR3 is TGTGCCAGCAGTCCGTCCACATCAGTGGGCTACGAGCAGTACTTC. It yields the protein CASSPSTSVGYEQYF.

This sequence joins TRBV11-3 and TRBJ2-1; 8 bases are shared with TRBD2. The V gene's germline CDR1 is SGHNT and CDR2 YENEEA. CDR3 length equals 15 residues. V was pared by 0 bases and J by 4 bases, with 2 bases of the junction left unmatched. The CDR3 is CASSLEGTRYNEQFF. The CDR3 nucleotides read TGTGCCAGCAGCTTAGAGGGGACTAGGTACAATGAGCAGTTCTTC.

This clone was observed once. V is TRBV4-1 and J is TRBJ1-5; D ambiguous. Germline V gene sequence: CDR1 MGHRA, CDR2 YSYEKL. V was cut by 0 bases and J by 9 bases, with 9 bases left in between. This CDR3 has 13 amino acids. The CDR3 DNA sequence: TGCGCCAGCAGCCAAGACCTCCCCACGCCCCAGCATTTT. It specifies CASSQDLPTPQHF.

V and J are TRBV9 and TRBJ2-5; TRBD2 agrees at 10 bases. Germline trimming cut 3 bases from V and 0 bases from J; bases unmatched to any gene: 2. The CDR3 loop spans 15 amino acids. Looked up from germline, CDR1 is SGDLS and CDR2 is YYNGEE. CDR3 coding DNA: TGTGCCAGCAGCGAGACTAGCGGGTACCAAGAGACCCAGTACTTC. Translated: CASSETSGYQETQYF.

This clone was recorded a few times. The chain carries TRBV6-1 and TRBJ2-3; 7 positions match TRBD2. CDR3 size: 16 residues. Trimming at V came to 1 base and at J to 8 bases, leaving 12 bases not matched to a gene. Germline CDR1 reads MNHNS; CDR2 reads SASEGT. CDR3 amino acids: CASSEGASGLRGTQYF. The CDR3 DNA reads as TGTGCCAGCAGTGAAGGGGCTAGCGGTTTACGGGGTACGCAGTATTTT.

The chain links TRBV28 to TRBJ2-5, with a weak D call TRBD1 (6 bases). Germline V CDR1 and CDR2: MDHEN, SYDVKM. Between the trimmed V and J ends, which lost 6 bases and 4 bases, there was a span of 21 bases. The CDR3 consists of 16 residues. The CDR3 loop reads CASRLGVQLGAETQYF. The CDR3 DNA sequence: TGTGCCAGCAGGTTGGGGGTACAGTTGGGGGCAGAGACCCAGTACTTC.

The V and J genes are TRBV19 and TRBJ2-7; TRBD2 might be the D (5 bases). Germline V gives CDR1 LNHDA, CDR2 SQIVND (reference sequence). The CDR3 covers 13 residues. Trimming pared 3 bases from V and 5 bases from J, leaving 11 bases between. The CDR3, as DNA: TGTGCCAGTAGTATTATGGGAGCTAACGAGCAGTACTTC. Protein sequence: CASSIMGANEQYF.

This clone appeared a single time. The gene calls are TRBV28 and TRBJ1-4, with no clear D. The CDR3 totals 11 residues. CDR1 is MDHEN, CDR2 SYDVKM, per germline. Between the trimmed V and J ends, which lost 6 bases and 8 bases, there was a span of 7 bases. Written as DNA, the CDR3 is TGTGCCAGCAGGGTATACGAAAAACTGTTTTTT. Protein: CASRVYEKLFF.

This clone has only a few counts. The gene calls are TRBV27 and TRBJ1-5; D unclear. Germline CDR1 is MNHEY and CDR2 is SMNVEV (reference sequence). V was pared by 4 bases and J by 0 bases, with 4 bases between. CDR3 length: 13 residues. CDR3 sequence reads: CASSSASNQPQHF. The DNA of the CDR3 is TGTGCCAGCAGTTCGGCTAGCAATCAGCCCCAGCATTTT.

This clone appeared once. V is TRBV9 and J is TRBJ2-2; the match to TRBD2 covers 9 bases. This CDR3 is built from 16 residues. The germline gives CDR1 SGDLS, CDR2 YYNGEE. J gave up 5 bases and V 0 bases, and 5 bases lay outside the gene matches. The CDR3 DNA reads TGTGCCAGCAGCGTAGCTAGCGGGGTGGGGACCGGGGAGCTGTTTTTT. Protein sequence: CASSVASGVGTGELFF.

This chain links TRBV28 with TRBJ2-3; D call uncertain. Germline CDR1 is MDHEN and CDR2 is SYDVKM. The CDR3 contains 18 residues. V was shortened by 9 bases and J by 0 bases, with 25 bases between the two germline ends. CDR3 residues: CASSTNTPDWPSTDTQYF. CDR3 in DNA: TGTGCCAGTTCGACCAATACCCCCGACTGGCCTAGCACAGATACGCAGTATTTT.

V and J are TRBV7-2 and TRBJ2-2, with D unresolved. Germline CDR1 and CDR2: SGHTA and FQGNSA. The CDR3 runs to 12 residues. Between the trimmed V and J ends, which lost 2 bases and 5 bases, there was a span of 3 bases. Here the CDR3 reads CASSLITGELFF. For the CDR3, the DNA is TGTGCCAGCAGCTTAATTACCGGGGAGCTGTTTTTT. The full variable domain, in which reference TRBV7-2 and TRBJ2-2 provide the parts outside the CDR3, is GAGVSQSPSNKVTEKGKDVELRCDPISGHTALYWYRQSLGQGLEFLIYFQGNSAPDKSGLPSDRFSAERTGGSVSTLTIQRTQQEDSAVYLCASSLITGELFFGEGSRLTVL.

CDR3 amino acids: CASSSGQQPQHF. The CDR3, as DNA: TGTGCCAGCAGCTCGGGACAGCAGCCCCAGCATTTT. The genes are TRBV7-9 and TRBJ1-5; 7 bases agree with TRBD1. The V segment lost 4 bases and the J segment 7 bases; nucleotides outside the gene matches: 1. The CDR3 length is 12 residues. Germline values: CDR1 SEHNR, CDR2 FQNEAQ (reference sequence). Drawing the rest from reference TRBV7-9 and TRBJ1-5, the complete variable domain is DTGVSQNPRHKITKRGQNVTFRCDPISEHNRLYWYRQTLGQGPEFLTYFQNEAQLEKSRLLSDRFSAERPKGSFSTLEIQRTEQGDSAMYLCASSSGQQPQHFGDGTRLSIL.

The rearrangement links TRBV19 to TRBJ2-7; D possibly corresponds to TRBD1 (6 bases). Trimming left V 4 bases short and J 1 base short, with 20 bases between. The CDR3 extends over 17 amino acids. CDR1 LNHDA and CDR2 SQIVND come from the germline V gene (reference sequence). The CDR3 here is CASSTPRRGGPSYEQYF. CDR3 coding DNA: TGTGCCAGTAGTACCCCTCGCCGAGGGGGACCATCCTACGAGCAGTACTTC. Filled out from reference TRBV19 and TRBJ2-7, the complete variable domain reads DGGITQSPKYLFRKEGQNVTLSCEQNLNHDAMYWYRQDPGQGLRLIYYSQIVNDFQKGDIAEGYSVSREKKESFPLTVTSAQKNPTAFYLCASSTPRRGGPSYEQYFGPGTRLTVT.